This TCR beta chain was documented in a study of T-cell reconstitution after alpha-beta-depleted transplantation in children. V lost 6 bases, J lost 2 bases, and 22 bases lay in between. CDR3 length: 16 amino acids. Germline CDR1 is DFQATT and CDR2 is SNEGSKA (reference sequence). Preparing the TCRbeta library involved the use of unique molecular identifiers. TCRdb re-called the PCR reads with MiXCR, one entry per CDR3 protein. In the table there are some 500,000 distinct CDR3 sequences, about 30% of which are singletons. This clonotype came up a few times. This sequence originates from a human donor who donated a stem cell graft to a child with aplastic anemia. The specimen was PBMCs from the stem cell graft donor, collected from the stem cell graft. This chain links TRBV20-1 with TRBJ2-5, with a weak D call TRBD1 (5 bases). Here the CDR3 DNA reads TGCAGTGCCACCGACCCCAAAGCAGGGCAGCAAGAGACCCAGTACTTC. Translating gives CSATDPKAGQQETQYF.